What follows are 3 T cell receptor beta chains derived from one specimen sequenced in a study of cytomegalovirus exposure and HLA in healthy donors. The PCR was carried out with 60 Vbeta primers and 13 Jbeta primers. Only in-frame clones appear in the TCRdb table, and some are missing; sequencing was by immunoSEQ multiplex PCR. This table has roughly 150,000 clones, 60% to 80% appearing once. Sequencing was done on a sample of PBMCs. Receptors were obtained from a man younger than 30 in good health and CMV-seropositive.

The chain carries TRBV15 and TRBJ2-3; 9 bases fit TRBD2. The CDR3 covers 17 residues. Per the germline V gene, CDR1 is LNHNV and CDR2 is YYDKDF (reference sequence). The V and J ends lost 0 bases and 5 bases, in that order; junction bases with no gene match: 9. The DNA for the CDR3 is TGTGCCACCAGCAGAGAGGCGGCGGGAGGGCCTGAAGATACGCAGTATTTT. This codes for CATSREAAGGPEDTQYF.

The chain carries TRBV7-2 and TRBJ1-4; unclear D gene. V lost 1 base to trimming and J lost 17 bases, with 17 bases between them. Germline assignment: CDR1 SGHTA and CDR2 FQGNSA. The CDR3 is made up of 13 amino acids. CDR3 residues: CASSLGYGEAPFF. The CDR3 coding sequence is TGTGCCAGCAGCTTAGGATATGGGGAGGCCCCCTTTTTT.

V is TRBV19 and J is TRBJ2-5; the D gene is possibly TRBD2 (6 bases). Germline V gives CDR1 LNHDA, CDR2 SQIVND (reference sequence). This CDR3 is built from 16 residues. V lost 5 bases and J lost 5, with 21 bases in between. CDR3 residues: CASSLGLPRARETQYF. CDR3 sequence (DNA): TGTGCCAGTAGTTTAGGACTACCTAGGGCCCGGGAGACCCAGTACTTC. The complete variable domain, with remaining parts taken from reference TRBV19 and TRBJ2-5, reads DGGITQSPKYLFRKEGQNVTLSCEQNLNHDAMYWYRQDPGQGLRLIYYSQIVNDFQKGDIAEGYSVSREKKESFPLTVTSAQKNPTAFYLCASSLGLPRARETQYFGPGTRLLVL.